These T cell receptor beta chains were read from a single sample in a study of T cell changes during pregnancy in multiple sclerosis. Data came from immunoSEQ multiplex PCR; TCRdb stores just in-frame clones and leaves some out. The sample lists 65,000 to 80,000 clones, more than 90% occurring once. The sequenced sample was CD4+ T cells from peripheral blood mononuclear cells, obtained before pregnancy. All receptors derive from a female donor with multiple sclerosis, enrolled in a pregnancy study. CDR3s include the opening cysteine and the closing phenylalanine or tryptophan. The D gene is left open where the match is weak. A row's size may be missing; if present it is once, few, many or a size class.

len,v_gene,d_gene,abundance,j_gene,CDR3aa,CDR3nt
17,TRBV27,TRBD2,.,TRBJ2-1,CASSRLAGMSSYNEQFF,TGTGCCAGCAGTCGACTAGCGGGCATGAGCTCCTACAATGAGCAGTTCTTC
16,TRBV18,TRBD2,.,TRBJ2-1,CASSPFQRGRGDEQFF,TGTGCCAGCTCACCATTTCAGCGGGGTAGGGGCGATGAGCAGTTCTTC
15,TRBV7-6,TRBD2,.,TRBJ2-7,CASSRTSASSYEQYF,TGTGCCAGCAGTCGGACTAGCGCCAGCTCCTACGAGCAGTACTTC
18,TRBV5-1,TRBD1,.,TRBJ2-3,CASSFQAGQGEVTDTQYF,TGCGCCAGCAGCTTCCAAGCCGGACAGGGGGAGGTTACAGATACGCAGTATTTT
15,TRBV2,.,once,TRBJ1-5,CASSDSGNSNQPQHF,TGTGCCAGCAGTGATTCCGGGAATAGCAATCAGCCCCAGCATTTT
15,TRBV29-1,TRBD2,.,TRBJ2-5,CSVDPRGGYQETQYF,TGCAGCGTCGACCCGCGGGGGGGGTACCAAGAGACCCAGTACTTC
15,TRBV2,TRBD1,.,TRBJ1-2,CASSEDRGGWDGYTF,TGTGCCAGCAGTGAGGACAGGGGAGGGTGGGATGGCTACACCTTC
14,TRBV27,.,.,TRBJ2-3,CASSQLDNTDTQYF,TGTGCCAGCAGTCAACTGGACAATACAGATACGCAGTATTTT
16,TRBV9,TRBD1,.,TRBJ1-3,CASSEGQGVSGNTIYF,TGTGCCAGCAGCGAGGGACAGGGGGTCTCTGGAAACACCATATATTTT
12,TRBV29-1,.,.,TRBJ2-3,CSAEQGTDTQYF,TGCAGCGCGGAACAGGGCACAGATACGCAGTATTTT
14,TRBV25-1,.,.,TRBJ1-1,CASSEYGKNTEAFF,TGTGCCAGCAGTGAGTACGGTAAGAACACTGAAGCTTTCTTT
12,TRBV6-1,.,once,TRBJ1-2,CASSELRDGYTF,TGTGCCAGCAGTGAATTGAGGGATGGCTACACCTTC
14,TRBV10-1,TRBD2,.,TRBJ2-7,CASSPIAGAYEQYF,TGCGCCAGCAGTCCCATAGCGGGAGCCTACGAGCAGTACTTC
15,TRBV7-9,TRBD2,.,TRBJ2-7,CASSLGLAGVYEQYF,TGTGCCAGCAGCCTGGGACTAGCGGGAGTATACGAGCAGTACTTC
17,TRBV9,.,.,TRBJ1-3,CASSVGAVRMAGNTIYF,TGTGCCAGCAGCGTAGGAGCGGTAAGGATGGCCGGAAACACCATATATTTT
15,TRBV5-4,.,.,TRBJ2-7,CASGVGGAAPYEQYF,TGTGCCAGCGGGGTGGGGGGGGCGGCCCCCTACGAGCAGTACTTC
13,TRBV10-3,TRBD2,.,TRBJ2-1,CAIRATPGGEQFF,TGTGCCATCAGGGCAACCCCGGGAGGTGAGCAGTTCTTC
18,TRBV21-1,.,.,TRBJ2-3,CASSEQGALAGDSDTQYF,TGTGCCAGCAGCGAACAAGGGGCACTAGCGGGAGACTCAGATACGCAGTATTTT
14,TRBV2,TRBD2,.,TRBJ2-4,CASIMTSGVNIQYF,TGTGCCAGCATCATGACTAGCGGGGTGAACATTCAGTACTTC
13,TRBV15,.,once,TRBJ1-1,CATSRDRGHEAFF,TGTGCCACCAGCAGAGACAGGGGCCATGAAGCTTTCTTT
11,TRBV27,.,.,TRBJ2-5,CASTRVETQYF,TGTGCCAGCACTCGAGTGGAGACCCAGTACTTC
16,TRBV6-1,TRBD1,.,TRBJ1-4,CASSEKTGRVNEKLFF,TGTGCCAGCAGTGAGAAGACAGGGAGAGTTAATGAAAAACTGTTTTTT
15,TRBV6-5,.,.,TRBJ1-6,CASGGGAQGGSPLHF,TGTGCCAGCGGGGGAGGGGCGCAGGGAGGTTCACCCCTCCACTTT
15,TRBV7-9,TRBD1,.,TRBJ1-5,CASSQDRGSNQPQHF,TGTGCCAGCAGCCAAGACAGGGGAAGCAATCAGCCCCAGCATTTT
13,TRBV27,.,.,TRBJ1-1,CASSFRGSTEAFF,TGTGCCAGCAGTTTTCGGGGGAGTACTGAAGCTTTCTTT
15,TRBV28,TRBD2,few,TRBJ2-1,CASRIPSGNYNEQFF,TGTGCCAGCAGGATCCCCAGCGGGAACTACAATGAGCAGTTCTTC
14,TRBV18,.,.,TRBJ2-2,CASSPGLHTGELFF,TGTGCCAGCTCACCGGGACTTCACACCGGGGAGCTGTTTTTT
16,TRBV19,TRBD2,.,TRBJ2-1,CASSGTSGRNLNEQFF,TGTGCCAGTAGTGGAACTAGCGGGAGGAACCTCAATGAGCAGTTCTTC
15,TRBV6-5,.,.,TRBJ2-6,CASSWTLSGANVLTF,TGTGCCAGCAGTTGGACACTCTCTGGGGCCAACGTCCTGACTTTC
15,TRBV7-7,.,.,TRBJ2-1,CASSLRDTPYNEQFF,TGTGCCAGCAGCTTACGCGACACGCCCTACAATGAGCAGTTCTTC
14,TRBV5-5,TRBD1,.,TRBJ1-1,CASSKQGGYAEAFF,TGTGCCAGCAGCAAACAGGGGGGGTACGCTGAAGCTTTCTTT
15,TRBV7-8,TRBD1,.,TRBJ1-6,CASSPGTGPNSPLHF,TGTGCCAGCAGCCCCGGGACAGGCCCTAATTCACCCCTCCACTTT